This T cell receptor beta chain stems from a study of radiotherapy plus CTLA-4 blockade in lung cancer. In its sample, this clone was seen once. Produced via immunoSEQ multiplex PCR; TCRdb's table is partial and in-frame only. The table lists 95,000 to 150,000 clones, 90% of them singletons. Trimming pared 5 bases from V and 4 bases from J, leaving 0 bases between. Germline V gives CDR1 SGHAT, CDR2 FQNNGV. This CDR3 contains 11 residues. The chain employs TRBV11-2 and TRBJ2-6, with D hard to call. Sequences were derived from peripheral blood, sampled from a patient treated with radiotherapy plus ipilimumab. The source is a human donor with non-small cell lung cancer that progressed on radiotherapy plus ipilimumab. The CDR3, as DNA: TGTGCCAGCAGCGGGGCCAACGTCCTGACTTTC. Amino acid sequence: CASSGANVLTF. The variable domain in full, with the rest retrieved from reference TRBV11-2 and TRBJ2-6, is EAGVAQSPRYKIIEKRQSVAFWCNPISGHATLYWYQQILGQGPKLLIQFQNNGVVDDSQLPKDRFSAERLKGVDSTLKIQPAKLEDSAVYLCASSGANVLTFGAGSRLTVL.